Listed here are 17 T cell receptor beta chains from one sample, sequenced in a study of T cells after posttransplantation cyclophosphamide. The assay was immunoSEQ multiplex PCR, and TCRdb's table has in-frame clones only and misses some. The data hold about 6,800 clones, with approximately 90% observed a single time. Cyclophosphamide on days +3 and +4 followed busulfan-fludarabine conditioning and a marrow graft. This specimen consisted of CD8+ T cells sorted from blood, obtained after allogeneic stem cell transplant with posttransplant cyclophosphamide. These receptors all stem from a male patient aged 60 to 75 who received an allogeneic stem cell transplant from a related donor and was CMV-positive. A share of the T cells may be of graft donor origin.

The V gene is TRBV4-2, the J gene TRBJ2-3, with 8 bases identical to TRBD2. V shed 0 bases and J 4 bases; nucleotides not matched to a gene: 6. The CDR3 spans 16 residues. Per germline, CDR1 LGHNA and CDR2 YNFKEQ. In nucleotides, the CDR3 is TGTGCCAGCAGCCAAGAGTTCGCGGGGGGCGCAGATACGCAGTATTTT. Its translation is CASSQEFAGGADTQYF.

The rearrangement uses TRBV7-9 and TRBJ1-6, with unresolved D. CDR3 size: 14 residues. The germline CDR1 and CDR2 sequences are SEHNR and FQNEAQ (reference sequence). Trimming took off 6 bases at V and 8 bases at J, with 14 bases between the two ends. The CDR3 DNA reads as TGTGCCAGCAGGGACGGGCCCGGGGATTCACCCCTCCACTTT. It is translated as CASRDGPGDSPLHF.

On this clone: Other DNA sequences in the same sample also yield this CDR3. This chain links TRBV30 with TRBJ1-6, with 9 bases identical to TRBD1. CDR1 GTSNPN and CDR2 SVGIG come from the germline V gene (reference sequence). The CDR3 spans 16 residues. V was clipped by 5 bases and J by 10 bases; unmatched bases: 15. The CDR3 region is CAWGPPPDRGGSPLHF. The CDR3 DNA is TGTGCCTGGGGCCCACCACCGGACAGGGGAGGATCACCCCTCCACTTT.

The chain combines TRBV5-1 with TRBJ1-1; D uncertain. CDR3 length: 12 residues. CDR1 is SGHRS and CDR2 is YFSETQ in the germline V gene. The V and J ends lost 4 bases and 1 base respectively, with 5 bases between them. CDR3 sequence reads: CASSATNTEAFF. CDR3 nucleotide sequence: TGCGCCAGCAGCGCTACGAACACTGAAGCTTTCTTT.

The CDR3: CASSWPESEGTDTQYF. The DNA of the CDR3 is TGTGCCAGCAGTTGGCCCGAATCAGAAGGCACAGATACGCAGTATTTT. This sequence joins TRBV6-6 and TRBJ2-3; D not certain. The V gene lost 4 bases and the J gene lost 1 base, with 15 bases spanning the gap. This CDR3 contains 16 residues. CDR1 and CDR2 from the germline V gene are MNHNY and SVGAGI (reference sequence).

The rearrangement links TRBV18 to TRBJ2-1, with TRBD1 identical over 7 bases. The J segment lost 2 bases and the V segment lost 1 base, leaving 5 bases of the junction unmatched. The CDR3 length is 16 residues. The germline V gene encodes CDR1 KGHSH and CDR2 LQKENI. The CDR3 DNA reads as TGTGCCAGCTCACCACAGACAGGGCTTACCTACAATGAGCAGTTCTTC. This encodes CASSPQTGLTYNEQFF.

The chain links TRBV28 to TRBJ1-4; D gene unclear. This CDR3 is built from 15 residues. Trimming cost V 1 base and J 1 base, with 7 bases left between them. Germline V gene lookup returns CDR1 MDHEN and CDR2 SYDVKM. The CDR3 coding sequence is TGTGCCAGCAGTTTATTTATTAGAACTAATGAAAAACTGTTTTTT. This sequence encodes CASSLFIRTNEKLFF.

This clone was recorded once. The chain links TRBV6-5 to TRBJ2-5; D gene uncertain. V was trimmed by 4 bases and J by 3 bases, leaving 9 bases between them. The V gene's germline CDR1 is MNHEY and CDR2 SVGAGI. This CDR3 is built from 13 residues. CDR3 in amino acids: CASSLGTEETQYF. In DNA form, the CDR3 reads TGTGCCAGCAGTTTGGGTACAGAAGAGACCCAGTACTTC.

In this sample, this clone turned up once. V and J are TRBV7-3 and TRBJ2-5; possible D gene TRBD2, 6 bases. There are 14 residues in the CDR3. Between the trimmed V and J ends, which lost 2 bases and 5 bases, there was a span of 12 bases. Germline V lookup: CDR1 SGHTA, CDR2 FQGTGA. The DNA for the CDR3 is TGTGCCAGCAGCTTAGCGGGGACCGGGGAGACCCAGTACTTC. It codes for CASSLAGTGETQYF. The full variable domain, completed using reference TRBV7-3 and TRBJ2-5, is GAGVSQTPSNKVTEKGKYVELRCDPISGHTALYWYRQSLGQGPEFLIYFQGTGAADDSGLPNDRFFAVRPEGSVSTLKIQRTERGDSAVYLCASSLAGTGETQYFGPGTRLLVL.

The genes are TRBV10-2 and TRBJ2-3; D unresolved. Germline V gene sequence: CDR1 WSHSY, CDR2 SAAADI. V gave up 0 bases and J gave up 5 bases, with 12 bases separating them. The CDR3 is made up of 15 amino acids. The CDR3 region is CASSESVNPQDTQYF. CDR3 bases: TGCGCCAGCAGTGAGTCTGTCAACCCACAAGATACGCAGTATTTT.

The V and J genes are TRBV19 and TRBJ1-1; D is uncertain. Trimming removed 1 base at V and 1 base at J, with 7 bases between. The germline V gene has CDR1 LNHDA and CDR2 SQIVND (reference sequence). The CDR3 loop spans 14 amino acids. In nucleotides, the CDR3 is TGTGCCAGTAGTATAGGGGGAGGGAACACTGAAGCTTTCTTT. Translating gives CASSIGGGNTEAFF.

The gene calls are TRBV7-9 and TRBJ1-5; D unclear. Looked up from germline, CDR1 is SEHNR and CDR2 is FQNEAQ (reference sequence). The germline V and J ends were trimmed by 4 bases and 9 bases, with 13 bases remaining between them. This CDR3 has 13 residues. The CDR3 spells CASSSLAGRPQHF. CDR3 in DNA: TGTGCCAGCAGCTCTCTGGCTGGGAGGCCCCAGCATTTT.

V usage is TRBV19 and J usage is TRBJ2-5; D might be TRBD2 (5 bases). The CDR3 spans 15 residues. With 7 bases removed from V and 5 bases from J, the gap between germline ends came to 20 bases. CDR1 is LNHDA and CDR2 is SQIVND in the germline V gene (reference sequence). This chain's CDR3 is CASTPGGLNGETQYF. The CDR3, as DNA: TGTGCCAGTACCCCCGGCGGGTTAAATGGGGAGACCCAGTACTTC.

V usage is TRBV7-2 and J usage is TRBJ2-3; 16 bases are a match to TRBD2. There are 17 residues in the CDR3. Germline assignment: CDR1 SGHTA and CDR2 FQGNSA. The trim removed 4 bases at V and 2 bases at J, leaving 3 bases unmatched. CDR3 loop: CASSWGLAGGPTDTQYF. Here the CDR3 DNA reads TGTGCCAGCAGCTGGGGACTAGCGGGGGGGCCCACAGATACGCAGTATTTT.

The chain couples TRBV15 to TRBJ2-1, with D possibly matching TRBD2 (6 bases). The CDR3 contains 15 residues. CDR1 LNHNV and CDR2 YYDKDF come from the germline V gene (reference sequence). Trimming shortened V by 0 bases and J by 4 bases, and 10 bases separated the two germline ends. The CDR3 DNA follows: TGTGCCACCAGCAGAGAGGGGGGTCTTTACAATGAGCAGTTCTTC. Translation gives CATSREGGLYNEQFF.

The chain employs TRBV4-3 and TRBJ1-4; 7 nucleotides agree with TRBD1. J gave up 3 bases and V 2 bases, and 0 bases lay outside the gene matches. CDR3 length: 14 amino acids. Germline loops: CDR1 LGHNA, CDR2 YSLEER. The CDR3 DNA reads TGCGCCAGCAGCCAAACAGGGGCTAATGAAAAACTGTTTTTT. Encoded protein: CASSQTGANEKLFF.

V and J are TRBV7-9 and TRBJ2-5; 9 positions match TRBD2. CDR1 SEHNR and CDR2 FQNEAQ come from the germline V gene (reference sequence). J was trimmed by 5 bases and V by 2 bases; bases with no gene match: 12. This CDR3 is built from 17 residues. The CDR3 protein is CASSLSGGGAIQETQYF. The DNA for the CDR3 is TGTGCCAGCAGCTTATCCGGCGGGGGGGCCATTCAGGAGACCCAGTACTTC.